The present TCR beta chain was sequenced within a study of radiotherapy plus CTLA-4 blockade in lung cancer. On the study more broadly: Disease control was seen in approximately 29% of patients, objective responses in 18%. Study observations and caveats: Among blood TCR repertoires after radiotherapy plus ipilimumab, tumor-derived clones expanded. Interferon-beta and early blood T cell clone dynamics reportedly predicted response best.

V was cut by 5 bases and J by 5 bases, with 12 bases left in between. Germline V gene data show CDR1 as SQVTM and CDR2 as ANQGSEA. The CDR3 spans 12 residues. About this clone itself: Antigen: not known.

Some clones are missing from TCRdb's copy, which holds only in-frame ones; the method was immunoSEQ multiplex PCR. The table has roughly 90,000 clones, around 72% seen once. This specimen consisted of peripheral blood, obtained from a patient treated with radiotherapy plus ipilimumab. The clonotype was recovered from a human donor with non-small cell lung cancer that progressed on radiotherapy plus ipilimumab. The rearrangement links TRBV29-1 to TRBJ2-5; D unclear. Here the CDR3 reads CSVWIGAETQYF. CDR3 in DNA: TGCAGCGTTTGGATAGGAGCCGAGACCCAGTACTTC.